The 9 T cell receptor beta chains reported below all come from one sample, sequenced in a study of early T cells in non-severe SARS-CoV-2 infection (dated by TCRdb to the early 2020s). Library preparation was by 5' RACE. Sequenced on a NextSeq 500. TCRdb itself trimmed the public reads at Q25 with fastp, ran MiXCR and retained productive beta chains. Entries are consolidated by CDR3 protein sequence, retaining the most common genes and DNA. This sample lists 65,000 to 95,000 distinct CDR3 sequences; roughly a sixth were detected once. The top ten constitute less than 3.5% of the sample. Material: whole blood. The receptors stem from an adult who was a healthcare worker with PCR-confirmed SARS-CoV-2 infection or an uninfected control (not recorded which).

V gene TRBV12-3 or TRBV12-4 combines with J gene TRBJ1-2; 9 nucleotides agree with TRBD1. This CDR3 comprises 13 residues. V shed 4 bases and J 7 bases; nucleotides not matched to a gene: 4. DNA of the CDR3: TGTGCCAGCAGTTACAGGGGGCGAAGTGGCTACACCTTC. Its protein product is CASSYRGRSGYTF.

The chain is built from TRBV6-4 and TRBJ2-3, with D possibly being TRBD1 (7 bases). In germline, CDR1 is MRHNA, CDR2 SNTAGT. Trimming removed 4 bases from V and 4 bases from J, with 12 bases in between. This CDR3 has 14 residues. The CDR3: CASSGQGGPDTQYF. DNA of the CDR3: TGTGCCAGCAGTGGCCAGGGGGGCCCAGATACGCAGTATTTT.

The table lists this clonotype with a few counts. This chain links TRBV2 with TRBJ1-1, with 12 bases matching TRBD1. Germline CDR1 is SNHLY and CDR2 is FYNNEI. V trimming: 7 bases; J trimming: 10 bases; junction bases outside the gene matches: 10. This CDR3 contains 14 residues. The CDR3 sequence: CASIQGGQGAGAFF. In DNA form, the CDR3 reads TGTGCCAGCATTCAAGGGGGACAGGGGGCCGGAGCTTTCTTT.

This clonotype has just a few counts. The V call is TRBV7-9, the J call TRBJ2-2, with D unclear. Germline CDR1 and CDR2: SEHNR and FQNEAQ (reference sequence). The CDR3 sequence is 13 residues long. With 3 bases removed from V and 6 bases from J, the gap between germline ends came to 8 bases. The CDR3 coding sequence is TGTGCCAGCAGCTTTAGGATGGCCGGGGAGCTGTTTTTT. Its protein product is CASSFRMAGELFF.

This chain connects TRBV24-1 to TRBJ2-2, with TRBD1 identical over 7 bases. This CDR3 is built from 17 residues. V dropped 7 bases and J dropped 1; count of bases not matched to a gene: 11. The V gene's germline CDR1 is KGHDR and CDR2 SFDVKD. DNA for the CDR3: TGTGCCACCAGCCCCACTGCGAGGGGGCGGAACACCGGGGAGCTGTTTTTT. Protein: CATSPTARGRNTGELFF.

This clonotype has only a few counts. The V and J genes are TRBV5-1 and TRBJ2-7; D unclear. The length of the CDR3 is 14 residues. Trimming stripped 0 bases from V and 0 bases from J, with 7 bases between. CDR1 and CDR2 from the germline V gene are SGHRS and YFSETQ. The CDR3 DNA follows: TGCGCCAGCAGCTTGGATTCTAACTCCTACGAGCAGTACTTC. Protein sequence: CASSLDSNSYEQYF.

This clonotype has only a few counts. This chain uses TRBV6-6 with TRBJ1-5; possible D gene TRBD1, 5 bases. The CDR3 has 17 residues. CDR1 and CDR2 from the germline V gene are MNHNY and SVGAGI (reference sequence). Trimming took off 5 bases at V and 1 base at J, with 18 bases between the two ends. In DNA, the CDR3 is TGTGCCAGCAGTCCCTCAGGAGGGGATGGGAGCAATCAGCCCCAGCATTTT. Protein product: CASSPSGGDGSNQPQHF.

The table lists this clonotype with many counts. This chain links TRBV14 with TRBJ2-3; D remains ambiguous. CDR1 and CDR2 from the germline V gene are SGHDN and FVKESK. This CDR3 spans 15 amino acids. Trimming removed 0 bases at V and 2 bases at J, with 9 bases between. The CDR3 protein is CASSQDIGPTDTQYF. CDR3 coding DNA: TGTGCCAGCAGCCAAGATATAGGACCCACAGATACGCAGTATTTT.

This clonotype is deemed medium-sized. The rearrangement links TRBV6-1 to TRBJ2-7; D is undetermined. Germline loops: CDR1 MNHNS, CDR2 SASEGT. This CDR3 contains 14 residues. Between the trimmed V and J ends, which lost 1 base and 1 base, there was a span of 8 bases. The CDR3 sequence is CASSEEPRSYEQYF. The CDR3 DNA reads as TGTGCCAGCAGTGAAGAGCCCAGGTCCTACGAGCAGTACTTC.